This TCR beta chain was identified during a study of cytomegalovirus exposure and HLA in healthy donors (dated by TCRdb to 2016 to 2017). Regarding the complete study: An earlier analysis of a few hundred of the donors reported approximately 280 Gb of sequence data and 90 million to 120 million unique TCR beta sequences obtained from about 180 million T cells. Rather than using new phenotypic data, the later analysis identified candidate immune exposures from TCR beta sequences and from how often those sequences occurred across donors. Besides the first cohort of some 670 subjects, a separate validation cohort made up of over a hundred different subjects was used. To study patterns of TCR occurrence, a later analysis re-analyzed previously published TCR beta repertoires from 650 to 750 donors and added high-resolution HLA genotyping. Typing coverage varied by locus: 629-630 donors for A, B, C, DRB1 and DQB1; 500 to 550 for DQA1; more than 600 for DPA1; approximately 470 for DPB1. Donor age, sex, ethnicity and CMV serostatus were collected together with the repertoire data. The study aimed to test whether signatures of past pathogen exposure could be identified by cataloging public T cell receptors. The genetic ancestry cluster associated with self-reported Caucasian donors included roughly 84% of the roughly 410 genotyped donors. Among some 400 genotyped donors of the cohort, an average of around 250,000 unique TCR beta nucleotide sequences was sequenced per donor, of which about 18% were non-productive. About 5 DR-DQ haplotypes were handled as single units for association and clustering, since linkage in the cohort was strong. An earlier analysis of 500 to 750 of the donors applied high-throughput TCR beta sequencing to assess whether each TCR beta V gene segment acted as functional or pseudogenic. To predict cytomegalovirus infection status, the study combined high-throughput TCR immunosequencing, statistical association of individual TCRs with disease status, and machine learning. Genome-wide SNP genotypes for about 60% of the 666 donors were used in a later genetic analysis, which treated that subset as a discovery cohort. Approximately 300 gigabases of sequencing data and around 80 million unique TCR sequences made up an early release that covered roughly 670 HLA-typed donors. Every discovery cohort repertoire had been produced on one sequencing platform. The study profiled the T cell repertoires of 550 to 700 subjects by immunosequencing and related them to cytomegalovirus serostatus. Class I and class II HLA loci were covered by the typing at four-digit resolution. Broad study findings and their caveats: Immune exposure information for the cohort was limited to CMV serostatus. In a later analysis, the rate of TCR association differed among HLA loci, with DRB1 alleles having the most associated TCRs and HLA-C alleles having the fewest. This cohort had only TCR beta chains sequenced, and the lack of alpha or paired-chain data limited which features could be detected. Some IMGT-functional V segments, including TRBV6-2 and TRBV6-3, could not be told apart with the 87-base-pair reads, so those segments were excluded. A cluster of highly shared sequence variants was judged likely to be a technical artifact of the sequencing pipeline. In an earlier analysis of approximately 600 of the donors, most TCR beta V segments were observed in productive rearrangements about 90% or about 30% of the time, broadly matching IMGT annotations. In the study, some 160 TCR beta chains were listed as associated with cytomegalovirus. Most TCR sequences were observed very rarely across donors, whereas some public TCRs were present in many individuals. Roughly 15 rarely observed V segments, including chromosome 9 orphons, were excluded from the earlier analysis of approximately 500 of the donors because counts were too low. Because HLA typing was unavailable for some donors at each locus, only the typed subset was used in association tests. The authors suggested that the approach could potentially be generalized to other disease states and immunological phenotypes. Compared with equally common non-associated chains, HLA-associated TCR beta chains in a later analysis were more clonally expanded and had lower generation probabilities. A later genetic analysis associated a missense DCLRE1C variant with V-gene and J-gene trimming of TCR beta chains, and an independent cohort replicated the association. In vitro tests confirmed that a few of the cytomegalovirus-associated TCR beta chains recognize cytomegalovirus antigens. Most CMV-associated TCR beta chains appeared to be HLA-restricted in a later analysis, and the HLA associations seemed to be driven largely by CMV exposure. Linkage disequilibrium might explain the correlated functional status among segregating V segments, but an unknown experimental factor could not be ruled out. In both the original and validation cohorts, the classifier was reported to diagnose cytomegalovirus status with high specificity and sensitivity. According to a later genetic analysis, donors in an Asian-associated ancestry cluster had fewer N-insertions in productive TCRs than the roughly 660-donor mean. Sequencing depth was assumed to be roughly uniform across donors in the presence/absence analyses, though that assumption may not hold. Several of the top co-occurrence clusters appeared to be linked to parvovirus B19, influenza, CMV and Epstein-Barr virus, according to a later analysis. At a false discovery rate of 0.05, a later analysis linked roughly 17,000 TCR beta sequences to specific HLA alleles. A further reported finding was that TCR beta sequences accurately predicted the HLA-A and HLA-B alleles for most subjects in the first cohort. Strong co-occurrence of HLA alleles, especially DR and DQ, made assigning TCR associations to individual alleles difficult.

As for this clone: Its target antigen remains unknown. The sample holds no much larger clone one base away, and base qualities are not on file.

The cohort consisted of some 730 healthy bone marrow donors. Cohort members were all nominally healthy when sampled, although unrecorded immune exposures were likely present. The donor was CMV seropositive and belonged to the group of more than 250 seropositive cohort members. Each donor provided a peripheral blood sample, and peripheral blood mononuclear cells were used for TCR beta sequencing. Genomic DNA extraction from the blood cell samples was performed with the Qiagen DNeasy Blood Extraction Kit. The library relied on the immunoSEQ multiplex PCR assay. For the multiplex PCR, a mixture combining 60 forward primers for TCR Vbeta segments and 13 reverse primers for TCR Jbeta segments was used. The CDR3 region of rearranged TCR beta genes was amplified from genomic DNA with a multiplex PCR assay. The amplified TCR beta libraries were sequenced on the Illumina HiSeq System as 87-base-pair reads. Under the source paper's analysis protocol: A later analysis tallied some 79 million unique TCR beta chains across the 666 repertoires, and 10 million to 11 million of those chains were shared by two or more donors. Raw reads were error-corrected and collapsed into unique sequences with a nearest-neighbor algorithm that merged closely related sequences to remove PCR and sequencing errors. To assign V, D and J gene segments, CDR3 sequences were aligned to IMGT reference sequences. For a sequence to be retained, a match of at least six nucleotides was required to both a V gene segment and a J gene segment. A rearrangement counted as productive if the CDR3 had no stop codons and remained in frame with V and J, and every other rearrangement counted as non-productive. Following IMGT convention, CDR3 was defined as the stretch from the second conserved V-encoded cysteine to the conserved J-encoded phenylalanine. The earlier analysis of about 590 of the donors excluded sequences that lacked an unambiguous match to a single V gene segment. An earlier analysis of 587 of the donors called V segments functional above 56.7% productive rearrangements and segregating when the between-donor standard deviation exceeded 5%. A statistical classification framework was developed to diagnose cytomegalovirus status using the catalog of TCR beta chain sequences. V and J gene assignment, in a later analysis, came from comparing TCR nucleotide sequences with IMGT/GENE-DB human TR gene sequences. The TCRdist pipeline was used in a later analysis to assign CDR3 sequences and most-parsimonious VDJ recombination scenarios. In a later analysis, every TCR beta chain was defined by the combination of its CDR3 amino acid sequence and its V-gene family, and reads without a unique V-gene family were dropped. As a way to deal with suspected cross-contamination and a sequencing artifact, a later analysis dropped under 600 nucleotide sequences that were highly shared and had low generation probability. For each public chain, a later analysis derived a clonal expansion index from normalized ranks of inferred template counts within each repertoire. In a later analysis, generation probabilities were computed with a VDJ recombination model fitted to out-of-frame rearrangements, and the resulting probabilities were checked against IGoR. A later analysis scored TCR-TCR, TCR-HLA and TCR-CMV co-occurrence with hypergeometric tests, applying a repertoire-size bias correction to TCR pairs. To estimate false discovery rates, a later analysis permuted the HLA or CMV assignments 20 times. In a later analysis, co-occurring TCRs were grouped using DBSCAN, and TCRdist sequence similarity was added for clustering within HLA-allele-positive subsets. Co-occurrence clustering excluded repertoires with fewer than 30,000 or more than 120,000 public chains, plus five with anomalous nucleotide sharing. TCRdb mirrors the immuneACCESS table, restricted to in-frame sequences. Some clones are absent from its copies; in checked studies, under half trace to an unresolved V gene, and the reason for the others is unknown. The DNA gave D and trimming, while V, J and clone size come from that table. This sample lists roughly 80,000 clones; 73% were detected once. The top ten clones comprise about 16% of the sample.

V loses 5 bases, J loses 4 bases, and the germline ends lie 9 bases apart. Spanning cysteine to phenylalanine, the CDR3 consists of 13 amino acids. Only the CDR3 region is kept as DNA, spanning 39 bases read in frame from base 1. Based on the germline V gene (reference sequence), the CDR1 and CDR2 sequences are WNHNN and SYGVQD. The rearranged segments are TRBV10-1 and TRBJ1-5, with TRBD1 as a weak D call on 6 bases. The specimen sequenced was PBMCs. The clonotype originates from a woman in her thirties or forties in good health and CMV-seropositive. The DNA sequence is TGCGCCAGCAGTTCAGGGGTAAATCAGCCCCAGCATTTT. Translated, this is CASSSGVNQPQHF.